The present TCR beta chain was sequenced within a study of OX40 agonist ivuxolimab in advanced cancers. Libraries were prepared by immunoSEQ multiplex PCR; TCRdb keeps only in-frame clonotypes and omits some of them. The table lists 82,000 or so clones, around 83% of them singletons. The sample consisted of CD4+ or CD8+ T cells sorted from blood, taken in a trial of the OX40 agonist ivuxolimab. The receptor comes from an adult with an advanced solid tumor such as melanoma, head and neck, liver or kidney cancer.

This CDR3 reads CASSIDRTLEAFF. CDR3 nucleotide sequence: TGTGCCAGTAGTATAGACCGGACCCTGGAAGCTTTCTTT. This chain connects TRBV19 to TRBJ1-1; D is unresolved. There are 13 residues in the CDR3. CDR1 and CDR2 (germline): LNHDA, SQIVND (reference sequence). V lost 0 bases and J 8 bases, leaving 10 bases between the germline ends.